This TCR beta chain emerged from a study of T cell changes during pregnancy in multiple sclerosis. Profiling relied on immunoSEQ multiplex PCR, and the TCRdb table lists in-frame clones only, not all of them. The table has just over 80,000 clones, roughly 95% seen once. After removal of 4 bases from V and 9 bases from J, the junction contained 7 bases not matched to a gene. The germline V gene has CDR1 MGHDK and CDR2 SYGVNS. There are 14 residues in the CDR3. This sample comprised peripheral blood, obtained in the second trimester of pregnancy. The origin of this receptor is a female donor with multiple sclerosis, enrolled in a pregnancy study. V and J are TRBV25-1 and TRBJ1-5, with TRBD1 identical over 9 bases. CDR3 sequence reads: CASSGEGQGRPQHF. Here the CDR3 DNA reads TGTGCCAGCAGTGGAGAGGGACAGGGTAGGCCCCAGCATTTT.